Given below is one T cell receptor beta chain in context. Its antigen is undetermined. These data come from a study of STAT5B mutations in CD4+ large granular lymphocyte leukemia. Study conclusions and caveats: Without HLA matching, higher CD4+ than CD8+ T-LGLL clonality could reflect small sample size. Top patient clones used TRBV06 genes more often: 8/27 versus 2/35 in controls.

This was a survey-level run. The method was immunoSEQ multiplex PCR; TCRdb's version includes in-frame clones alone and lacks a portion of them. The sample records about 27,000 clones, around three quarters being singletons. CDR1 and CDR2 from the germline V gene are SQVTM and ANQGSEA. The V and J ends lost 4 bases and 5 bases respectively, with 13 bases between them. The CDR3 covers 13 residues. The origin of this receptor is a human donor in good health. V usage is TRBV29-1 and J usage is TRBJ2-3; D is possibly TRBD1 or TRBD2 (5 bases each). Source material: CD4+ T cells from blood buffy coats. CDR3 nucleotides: TGCAGCGTTGTCGAGGGTCAGGGAGATACGCAGTATTTT. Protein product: CSVVEGQGDTQYF.